Listed here are 19 T cell receptor beta chains from one sample, sequenced in a study of CD8 T cells in ankylosing spondylitis. The antigens of these receptors remain unknown. TCRdb independently ran MiXCR on the 5' RACE reads; one entry per CDR3 protein. Counted here are 200,000 to 250,000 distinct CDR3 sequences, about 16% occurring once; the ten biggest clones make up approximately 42%. Study-wide results and limits: It appeared that ankylosing spondylitis blood was characterized by a TCR beta motif of several highly homologous variants.

The material sequenced was blood, either unsorted or a sorted T cell fraction (not recorded which). These receptors were collected from a male donor with ankylosing spondylitis.

This CDR3 reads CASSVEAGGYEQYF. In nucleotides, the CDR3 is TGTGCCAGCAGCGTAGAAGCGGGAGGGTACGAGCAGTACTTC. V usage is TRBV9 and J usage is TRBJ2-7; 10 nucleotides match TRBD2. Germline V CDR1 and CDR2: SGDLS, YYNGEE. V gave up 0 bases and J gave up 4 bases; unmatched junction bases: 1. This CDR3 region has 14 residues.

This clonotype turned up a few times. The rearrangement links TRBV6-5 to TRBJ2-2; 7 bases match TRBD1. The CDR3 covers 17 residues. CDR1 is MNHEY and CDR2 is SVGAGI in the germline V gene. V lost 2 bases to trimming and J lost 1 base; unmatched junction nucleotides: 7. Here the CDR3 DNA reads TGTGCCAGCAGTTACCTCGACAGGGTGGAGAACACCGGGGAGCTGTTTTTT. Translating gives CASSYLDRVENTGELFF.

This clonotype was seen more than once but under ten times. The chain links TRBV28 to TRBJ2-3, with D perhaps matching TRBD2 (6 bases). Germline V gene data show CDR1 as MDHEN and CDR2 as SYDVKM. The V end lost 2 bases, the J end lost 0 bases, and 6 bases lay between the germline ends. The length of the CDR3 is 14 residues. This CDR3 reads CASSLRGSTDTQYF. In DNA form, the CDR3 reads TGTGCCAGCAGTTTACGGGGGAGCACAGATACGCAGTATTTT.

The chain links TRBV20-1 to TRBJ1-4, with 9 bases aligning to TRBD1. From germline, CDR1 is DFQATT and CDR2 SNEGSKA (reference sequence). Trimming cost V 3 bases and J 6 bases; bases outside gene matches: 8. The CDR3 has 15 residues. CDR3: CSARAEGQGYEKLFF. CDR3 in DNA: TGCAGTGCTAGGGCCGAGGGACAGGGATATGAAAAACTGTTTTTT.

This clonotype has at least ten counts. V usage is TRBV7-9 and J usage is TRBJ2-5; 13 bases agree with TRBD2. J was trimmed by 1 base and V by 5 bases; bases with no gene match: 4. Germline CDR1 and CDR2: SEHNR and FQNEAQ (reference sequence). The CDR3 contains 16 residues. The CDR3 loop is CASSPRLAGGQETQYF. DNA of the CDR3: TGTGCCAGCAGCCCCCGACTAGCGGGGGGCCAAGAGACCCAGTACTTC.

This clonotype was counted only a few times. V and J are TRBV20-1 and TRBJ2-1; TRBD2 aligns across 7 bases. Germline CDR1 DFQATT, CDR2 SNEGSKA (reference sequence). This CDR3 has 16 residues. J gave up 0 bases and V 0 bases, and 5 bases lay outside the gene matches. In DNA form, the CDR3 reads TGCAGTGCTAGAGATTTGCGGGGGAGCTCCTACAATGAGCAGTTCTTC. Translation: CSARDLRGSSYNEQFF.

This sequence joins TRBV5-1 and TRBJ2-3, with D perhaps TRBD1 (7 bases). Between the trimmed V and J ends, which lost 4 bases and 2 bases, there was a span of 17 bases. Looked up from germline, CDR1 is SGHRS and CDR2 is YFSETQ. The CDR3 length is 16 residues. CDR3 in amino acids: CASSPVEGALTDTQYF. In DNA form, the CDR3 reads TGCGCCAGCAGCCCCGTGGAGGGGGCCCTCACAGATACGCAGTATTTT. The whole variable domain, filled in from reference TRBV5-1 and TRBJ2-3, reads KAGVTQTPRYLIKTRGQQVTLSCSPISGHRSVSWYQQTPGQGLQFLFEYFSETQRNKGNFPGRFSGRQFSNSRSEMNVSTLELGDSALYLCASSPVEGALTDTQYFGPGTRLTVL.

This clonotype was seen a handful of times. The V and J genes are TRBV25-1 and TRBJ2-1, with D perhaps TRBD2 (5 bases). V dropped 7 bases and J dropped 0 bases, with 13 bases sitting between them. Germline CDR1 is MGHDK and CDR2 is SYGVNS. The CDR3 runs to 15 residues. The CDR3 loop reads CASINGLYSYNEQFF. In DNA form, the CDR3 reads TGTGCCAGCATCAACGGACTTTACTCCTACAATGAGCAGTTCTTC.

In this sample, this clonotype turned up a few times. J is TRBJ2-2 and V is TRBV12-3 or TRBV12-4; 12 nucleotides agree with TRBD1. The CDR3 extends over 16 amino acids. V shed 4 bases, J shed 5 bases, and the junction held 5 bases outside the gene matches. CDR3 DNA: TGTGCCAGCAGTTCCCCGGGACAGGGGGCGACCGGGGAGCTGTTTTTT. This gives the protein CASSSPGQGATGELFF.

V and J are TRBV20-1 and TRBJ2-7, with D hard to call. The CDR3 has 11 residues. V lost 5 bases, J lost 3 bases, and 8 bases lay in between. Looked up from germline, CDR1 is DFQATT and CDR2 is SNEGSKA (reference sequence). The CDR3 loop reads CSAGSYYEQYF. CDR3 sequence (DNA): TGCAGTGCTGGCAGCTACTACGAGCAGTACTTC.

The V gene is TRBV9, the J gene TRBJ2-3, with 11 bases matching TRBD2. The ends lost 4 bases at V and 0 bases at J; junction bases unmatched: 4. This CDR3 contains 16 residues. From germline, CDR1 is SGDLS and CDR2 YYNGEE. CDR3 sequence reads: CASSSGTSGSTDTQYF. The CDR3 coding sequence is TGTGCCAGCAGCTCCGGGACTAGCGGTAGCACAGATACGCAGTATTTT.

The sample holds a few counts of this clonotype. J is TRBJ2-1 and V is TRBV29-1; tentative D call: TRBD1 (5 bases). The CDR3 extends over 14 amino acids. Between the trimmed V and J ends, which lost 2 bases and 9 bases, there was a span of 17 bases. The V gene's germline CDR1 is SQVTM and CDR2 ANQGSEA. CDR3 bases: TGCAGCGTTGAAAGGGTGAACAGGTGGGGTGAGCAGTTCTTC. Translation gives CSVERVNRWGEQFF.

The V and J genes are TRBV2 and TRBJ2-7, with a possible D match to TRBD1 (6 bases). Trimming took 1 base from V and 3 from J, leaving 13 bases between them. The CDR3 loop spans 15 amino acids. Germline loops: CDR1 SNHLY, CDR2 FYNNEI. CDR3 in DNA: TGTGCCAGCAGTGAAGAGCCAGGGGCTAACTACGAGCAGTACTTC. It yields the protein CASSEEPGANYEQYF.

V usage is TRBV7-9 and J usage is TRBJ2-3; D unresolved. The CDR3 runs to 14 residues. Deletions cut 5 bases from V and 1 base from J, with 10 bases between. Germline-derived CDR1 and CDR2 are SEHNR and FQNEAQ (reference sequence). Here the CDR3 reads CASSRSLGTDTQYF. As DNA, the CDR3 is TGTGCCAGCAGCAGGAGTTTAGGCACAGATACGCAGTATTTT.

This clonotype was seen a handful of times. The rearrangement joins TRBV15 to TRBJ2-3, with 12 positions matching TRBD2. The V gene end was trimmed by 4 bases and the J gene end by 6 bases; junction bases not matched to a gene: 5. Germline CDR1 reads LNHNV; CDR2 reads YYDKDF (reference sequence). The CDR3 has 15 amino acids. CDR3 sequence: CATSTRTSGADTQYF. The DNA of the CDR3 is TGTGCCACCAGCACCAGGACTAGCGGGGCGGATACGCAGTATTTT.

The J gene is TRBJ2-1, the V gene TRBV3-1; 9 bases match TRBD1. The V gene end was trimmed by 7 bases and the J gene end by 4 bases; junction bases not matched to a gene: 8. The CDR3 is 15 residues long. Germline CDR1 LGHDT, CDR2 YNNKEL (reference sequence). The CDR3 loop is CASTSIQGAYNEQFF. The CDR3 nucleotides are TGTGCCAGCACTTCCATACAGGGGGCATACAATGAGCAGTTCTTC.

This clonotype was detected only a few times. V gene TRBV2 combines with J gene TRBJ1-1; TRBD1 aligns across 8 bases. Trimming removed 1 base from V and 8 bases from J; junction bases left unmatched: 3. CDR1 SNHLY and CDR2 FYNNEI come from the germline V gene. CDR3 length: 13 amino acids. In DNA form, the CDR3 reads TGTGCCAGCAGTGAAGTCTGGGACAGGGAAGCTTTCTTT. Translation gives CASSEVWDREAFF.

This clonotype has more than one count but fewer than ten. The CDR3 DNA reads as TGTGCCAGCAGCTTAGAGTCAGGGGGTGTAAAGACCCAGTACTTC. Its translation: CASSLESGGVKTQYF. This chain uses TRBV7-6 with TRBJ2-5; 7 bases fit TRBD1. Per the germline V gene, CDR1 is SGHVS and CDR2 is FNYEAQ. V lost 1 base, J lost 6 bases, and 8 bases stayed unmatched. CDR3 length: 15 amino acids.

CDR3 loop: CASSSGLARETQYF. The DNA of the CDR3 is TGTGCCAGCAGCTCGGGACTAGCGAGAGAGACCCAGTACTTC. The V call is TRBV7-7, the J call TRBJ2-5; 10 positions match TRBD2. CDR3 size: 14 residues. Germline lookup yields CDR1 SSHAT and CDR2 FNYEAQ (reference sequence). V lost 4 bases, J lost 4 bases, and 3 bases stayed unmatched.